The 27 T cell receptor beta chains given below trace back to one sample, sequenced in a study of blood T cell repertoires in COVID-19. Assay: immunoSEQ multiplex PCR; the TCRdb copy retains only in-frame clones and omits some. The data show around 46,000 clones, with roughly 86% seen just once and about 5% held by the top ten. The sample taken for sequencing was peripheral blood. The receptors were sampled from a man in his forties with active COVID-19.

The chain employs TRBV6-2 or TRBV6-3 and TRBJ2-5, with 9 bases lining up with TRBD1. This CDR3 spans 17 amino acids. With 6 bases clipped from V and 5 bases from J, the junction kept 16 bases outside the gene matches. From germline, CDR1 is MNHEY and CDR2 SVGEGT. The DNA for the CDR3 is TGTGCCAGCAGCCCTTATCACAGGGGGCAGGTCCGGGAGACCCAGTACTTC. Translation: CASSPYHRGQVRETQYF.

The chain uses TRBV6-5 and TRBJ2-3; 8 bases match TRBD2. This CDR3 is 14 amino acids long. From germline, CDR1 is MNHEY and CDR2 SVGAGI. V lost 7 bases, J lost 1 base, and 4 bases stayed unmatched. The CDR3 loop reads CASNPTSGTDTQYF. The CDR3 nucleotides read TGTGCCAGCAATCCGACTAGCGGCACAGATACGCAGTATTTT.

The chain joins TRBV27 to TRBJ1-3; 10 bases agree with TRBD1. CDR1 and CDR2 (germline): MNHEY, SMNVEV (reference sequence). The CDR3 loop spans 18 amino acids. V shed 5 bases, J shed 0 bases, and the junction held 10 bases outside the gene matches. The CDR3 DNA sequence: TGTGCCAGCAGTCCGGGACAGGGGTACGACAACTCTGGAAACACCATATATTTT. It yields the protein CASSPGQGYDNSGNTIYF.

The chain couples TRBV2 to TRBJ2-7; 7 positions match TRBD2. Trimming removed 5 bases from V and 5 bases from J; junction bases left unmatched: 3. This CDR3 has 12 residues. Germline loops: CDR1 SNHLY, CDR2 FYNNEI. CDR3 in DNA: TGTGCCAGCAGTCAACGGGGGGACGAGCAGTACTTC. This gives the protein CASSQRGDEQYF.

The chain employs TRBV7-2 and TRBJ2-7, with 11 bases aligning to TRBD2. The CDR3 runs 15 residues. V lost 3 bases and J lost 6; bases outside the gene matches: 7. Germline-derived CDR1 and CDR2 are SGHTA and FQGNSA. The CDR3 DNA is TGTGCCAGCAGCTTCCCGACTAGCGGGAACCGCGAGCAGTACTTC. The encoded protein is CASSFPTSGNREQYF.

The chain combines TRBV12-5 with TRBJ1-4; TRBD1 matches 9 bases. With 6 bases clipped from V and 8 bases from J, the junction kept 10 bases outside the gene matches. CDR1 and CDR2 (germline): LGHNT, FRNRAP. The CDR3 totals 15 residues. CDR3 region: CASGAPRTGDEKLFF. The CDR3 coding sequence is TGTGCTAGTGGCGCCCCAAGGACAGGGGACGAAAAACTGTTTTTT.

V and J are TRBV7-9 and TRBJ1-2; D gene uncertain. This CDR3 region has 13 residues. The germline V gene has CDR1 SEHNR and CDR2 FQNEAQ (reference sequence). V lost 6 bases, J lost 4 bases, and 12 bases lay in between. CDR3 region: CASRVAGSYGYTF. CDR3 sequence (DNA): TGTGCCAGCAGGGTTGCGGGTAGCTATGGCTACACCTTC.

A few counts support this clone. For the CDR3, the DNA is TGTGCCAGCAGCTACGGACAGGGCGGTGGAGAGCCCCAGCATTTT. Translating it yields CASSYGQGGGEPQHF. This chain connects TRBV7-9 to TRBJ1-5; 8 nucleotides match TRBD1. After removal of 4 bases from V and 8 bases from J, the junction contained 10 bases not matched to a gene. Germline CDR1 SEHNR, CDR2 FQNEAQ (reference sequence). The CDR3 covers 15 residues.

The V and J genes are TRBV30 and TRBJ2-5, with TRBD2 as a possible D gene (5 bases). V lost 3 bases and J 5 bases, leaving 25 bases between the germline ends. Germline values: CDR1 GTSNPN, CDR2 SVGIG (reference sequence). The length of the CDR3 is 17 residues. In DNA, the CDR3 is TGTGCCTGGAGCTCTGTGCGTTGGAAGCTAGGAGGCGAGACCCAGTACTTC. This encodes CAWSSVRWKLGGETQYF. Looking up the rest from reference TRBV30 and TRBJ2-5 gives the full variable domain: SQTIHQWPATLVQPVGSPLSLECTVEGTSNPNLYWYRQAAGRGLQLLFYSVGIGQISSEVPQNLSASRPQDRQFILSSKKLLLSDSGFYLCAWSSVRWKLGGETQYFGPGTRLLVL.

The gene calls are TRBV14 and TRBJ2-7, with TRBD1 matching over 9 bases. CDR3 length: 16 residues. CDR1 and CDR2 from the germline V gene are SGHDN and FVKESK. The V gene end was trimmed by 1 base and the J gene end by 4 bases; junction bases not matched to a gene: 8. The CDR3 nucleotides read TGTGCCAGCAGCCAAGCACCGGGACAGGGAGCTTACGAGCAGTACTTC. Translated, it gives CASSQAPGQGAYEQYF.

This clone showed up just once. The rearrangement links TRBV27 to TRBJ2-1; 10 bases map to TRBD2. The CDR3 contains 15 residues. Germline V gene lookup returns CDR1 MNHEY and CDR2 SMNVEV (reference sequence). J gave up 6 bases and V 3 bases, and 5 bases lay outside the gene matches. The chain's CDR3 is CASSFSGRLGNEQFF. CDR3 DNA sequence: TGTGCCAGCAGTTTTAGCGGGAGGCTGGGCAATGAGCAGTTCTTC.

The chain joins TRBV28 to TRBJ2-1; D perhaps matches TRBD1 (6 bases). Trimming cost V 4 bases and J 0 bases, with 16 bases left between them. The germline CDR1 and CDR2 sequences are MDHEN and SYDVKM. CDR3 size: 17 residues. The CDR3 DNA reads TGTGCCAGCAGTTCGCCGGGACATCCCAGCTCCTACAATGAGCAGTTCTTC. It is translated as CASSSPGHPSSYNEQFF.

The chain recombines TRBV11-2 with TRBJ2-7, with 9 bases that match TRBD1. CDR1 is SGHAT, CDR2 FQNNGV, per germline. The length of the CDR3 is 14 residues. After removal of 7 bases from V and 4 bases from J, the junction contained 8 bases not matched to a gene. This chain's CDR3 is CASTLGTGSYEQYF. CDR3 coding DNA: TGTGCCAGCACCCTCGGGACAGGGTCTTACGAGCAGTACTTC.

The chain links TRBV6-5 to TRBJ2-7; 10 bases are a match to TRBD1. J gave up 3 bases and V 6 bases, and 2 bases lay outside the gene matches. This CDR3 spans 13 amino acids. CDR1 is MNHEY, CDR2 SVGAGI, per germline. The CDR3 spells CASRGTGDYEQYF. The CDR3 region has the DNA TGTGCCAGCAGGGGGACAGGGGACTACGAGCAGTACTTC.

This chain joins TRBV19 and TRBJ2-1; D might be TRBD2 (5 bases). Trimming took 5 bases from V and 4 from J, leaving 15 bases between them. There are 15 residues in the CDR3. Germline CDR1 is LNHDA and CDR2 is SQIVND (reference sequence). CDR3 bases: TGTGCCAGTAGTGAGAGGGCGGACCTTTACAATGAGCAGTTCTTC. It is translated as CASSERADLYNEQFF.

The chain uses TRBV12-2 and TRBJ2-1; no DNA check was done on the table's D call, TRBD2. TRBV12-2 is classified as a pseudogene. The CDR3 is made up of 16 amino acids. The DNA for the CDR3 is TGTGCAAGTCGCCCTAGGGAGGCTAGCGGGGTAAATGAGCAGTTCTTC. It is translated as CASRPREASGVNEQFF.

This chain joins TRBV5-1 and TRBJ2-5, with TRBD2 matching 13 bases. The CDR3 has 15 residues. The germline gives CDR1 SGHRS, CDR2 YFSETQ. V trimming: 4 bases; J trimming: 3 bases; junction bases outside the gene matches: 3. The CDR3 coding sequence is TGCGCCAGCAGCCAAACTAGCGGGAGGGAAGAGACCCAGTACTTC. Its protein is CASSQTSGREETQYF.

This rearrangement joins TRBV5-1 to TRBJ2-1; 10 bases are a match to TRBD2. V lost 3 bases, J lost 6 bases, and 6 bases stayed unmatched. Germline CDR1 reads SGHRS; CDR2 reads YFSETQ. This CDR3 is built from 15 residues. The DNA for the CDR3 is TGCGCCAGCAGCTCAGCCGGGACTAGCGCCAATGAGCAGTTCTTC. Residues: CASSSAGTSANEQFF.

The chain couples TRBV5-1 to TRBJ2-1; D perhaps matches TRBD1 (6 bases). Per the germline V gene, CDR1 is SGHRS and CDR2 is YFSETQ. The CDR3 totals 15 residues. V shed 3 bases and J shed 4 bases, with 14 bases lying between them. CDR3 coding DNA: TGCGCCAGCAGCTCCGGAGGACAGCCATACAATGAGCAGTTCTTC. Its translation is CASSSGGQPYNEQFF.

The J gene is TRBJ2-3, the V gene TRBV11-3, with D uncertain. Germline loops: CDR1 SGHNT, CDR2 YENEEA. The V end lost 3 bases, the J end lost 2 bases, and 3 bases lay between the germline ends. The length of the CDR3 is 12 residues. The CDR3 nucleotides read TGTGCCAGCAGCTTCCACACAGATACGCAGTATTTT. This sequence encodes CASSFHTDTQYF.

The rearrangement links TRBV30 to TRBJ1-1, with D possibly matching TRBD1 (6 bases). CDR3 size: 14 residues. The germline gives CDR1 GTSNPN, CDR2 SVGIG (reference sequence). Trimming removed 5 bases at V and 5 bases at J, with 18 bases between. CDR3 loop: CAWDPLGGGTEAFF. CDR3 DNA: TGTGCCTGGGACCCCCTAGGGGGGGGGACTGAAGCTTTCTTT. Full variable domain (missing parts from reference TRBV30 and TRBJ1-1): SQTIHQWPATLVQPVGSPLSLECTVEGTSNPNLYWYRQAAGRGLQLLFYSVGIGQISSEVPQNLSASRPQDRQFILSSKKLLLSDSGFYLCAWDPLGGGTEAFFGQGTRLTVV.

This clone has a single count. J is TRBJ1-1 and V is TRBV25-1; weak D call: TRBD1 (5 bases). V was trimmed by 0 bases and J by 5 bases, leaving 13 bases between them. There are 15 residues in the CDR3. The germline V gene encodes CDR1 MGHDK and CDR2 SYGVNS. The CDR3 DNA sequence: TGTGCCAGCAGTGAATATGTCGGGGGTGAGACTGAAGCTTTCTTT. This codes for CASSEYVGGETEAFF.

The V gene is TRBV18, the J gene TRBJ2-4, with a tentative D call TRBD2 (5 bases). The germline V and J ends were trimmed by 3 bases and 4 bases, with 13 bases remaining between them. CDR1 is KGHSH, CDR2 LQKENI, per germline. The CDR3 contains 15 residues. CDR3 protein: CASSPGIGRKNIQYF. The CDR3 coding sequence is TGTGCCAGCTCACCCGGGATCGGGCGAAAAAACATTCAGTACTTC.

Concerning this clone: A junction end diverges from the germline sequence, so it may reflect a read error. V is TRBV7-7 and J is TRBJ2-1; 9 positions match TRBD2. The CDR3 consists of 16 residues. The germline V gene encodes CDR1 SSHAT and CDR2 FNYEAQ (reference sequence). This CDR3 reads CASSLEAGGPYNEQFF. DNA for the CDR3: TGTGCTAGCAGCTTAGAAGCGGGAGGACCCTACAATGAGCAGTTCTTC.

V usage is TRBV7-9 and J usage is TRBJ2-7, with a weak D call TRBD2 (5 bases). Germline loops: CDR1 SEHNR, CDR2 FQNEAQ (reference sequence). V gave up 4 bases and J gave up 2 bases, with 15 bases separating them. The CDR3 has 15 amino acids. CDR3 residues: CASSSQRIDTYEQYF. CDR3 sequence (DNA): TGTGCCAGCAGCTCCCAGCGGATCGACACCTACGAGCAGTACTTC. Combining the CDR3 with reference TRBV7-9 and TRBJ2-7 gives the whole variable domain DTGVSQNPRHKITKRGQNVTFRCDPISEHNRLYWYRQTLGQGPEFLTYFQNEAQLEKSRLLSDRFSAERPKGSFSTLEIQRTEQGDSAMYLCASSSQRIDTYEQYFGPGTRLTVT.

The chain carries TRBV28 and TRBJ2-6; possible D gene TRBD1, 7 bases. Germline lookup yields CDR1 MDHEN and CDR2 SYDVKM. This CDR3 is built from 20 residues. V was shortened by 5 bases and J by 0 bases, with 23 bases between the two germline ends. The CDR3: CASSINRGARTNSGANVLTF. In nucleotides, the CDR3 is TGTGCCAGCAGTATCAACAGGGGCGCCCGGACTAACTCTGGGGCCAACGTCCTGACTTTC.

The genes are TRBV4-2 and TRBJ2-7, with TRBD2 matching 15 bases. This CDR3 is built from 16 residues. Germline trimming cut 3 bases from V and 7 bases from J; bases unmatched to any gene: 7. From germline, CDR1 is LGHNA and CDR2 YNFKEQ. The CDR3 is CASSHDGTSGGSEQYF. The CDR3 nucleotides are TGTGCCAGCAGCCACGACGGGACTAGCGGGGGGTCGGAGCAGTACTTC.